This T cell receptor beta chain was observed in a study of CD8+CD57+ T cells in acquired aplastic anemia. Genomic DNA, serving as template, underwent TCR beta VDJ and CDR3 profiling. TCRdb re-analysed the reads in MiXCR, keeping a single row per CDR3 protein. The sample lists 250,000 to 300,000 distinct CDR3 sequences, 55% to 65% seen once, with 8% in the top ten. This clonotype occurred a few times. The antigen is undetermined. Study-wide points: Comparison of patients with controls identified approximately 28 shared CD8+ CDR3 sequences.

The sequence was obtained from a human donor with severe aplastic anemia or a healthy control (not recorded which). Source material: sorted CD4+, CD8+, or CD8+CD57+ T cells (not recorded which) from PBMCs.

For the CDR3, the DNA is TGCAGTGCTAGTGATGCAGGGCCCGAGCAGTACTTC. This codes for CSASDAGPEQYF. The chain recombines TRBV20-1 with TRBJ2-7, with a weak D call TRBD1 (5 bases). Germline loops: CDR1 DFQATT, CDR2 SNEGSKA (reference sequence). The CDR3 spans 12 residues. V was shortened by 3 bases and J by 6 bases, with 12 bases between the two germline ends.